These 24 T cell receptor beta chains were all obtained from the same sample, sequenced in a study of T cell responses to AZD1222 COVID-19 vaccine. This table comes from immunoSEQ multiplex PCR, and its TCRdb copy is limited to in-frame clones, with some not included. The data contain about 130,000 clones, roughly nine tenths of them seen just once; the ten biggest clones take up approximately 6.8%. The specimen comprised peripheral blood, sampled on day 0 of AZD1222 vaccination. These receptors originate from an adult in good health.

The chain carries TRBV7-9 and TRBJ2-7; TRBD1 matches 7 bases. Germline values: CDR1 SEHNR, CDR2 FQNEAQ (reference sequence). With V trimmed by 5 bases and J by 7 bases, 8 bases remained unmatched. This CDR3 is 13 amino acids long. The CDR3 bases are TGTGCCAGCAGCCCGCTACAGGGGAGAGAGCAGTACTTC. Translating it yields CASSPLQGREQYF.

The genes are TRBV3-1 (or the pseudogene TRBV3-2) and TRBJ1-2; D possibly corresponds to TRBD1 (6 bases). Germline V gene lookup returns CDR1 LGHDT and CDR2 YNNKEL (reference sequence). The CDR3 length is 13 residues. The V end lost 5 bases, the J end lost 13 bases, and 20 bases lay between the germline ends. The CDR3 DNA follows: TGTGCCAGCAGCTTTGACCGGGACACCGTGCCCACCTTC. The encoded protein is CASSFDRDTVPTF.

The chain has TRBV18 and TRBJ1-2; 7 nucleotides align to TRBD1. The V gene end was trimmed by 4 bases and the J gene end by 8 bases; junction bases not matched to a gene: 7. The CDR3 contains 13 residues. From germline, CDR1 is KGHSH and CDR2 LQKENI. The CDR3, as DNA: TGTGCCAGCTCACGAGAGGGGGCAGAGGGCTACACCTTC. Translation: CASSREGAEGYTF.

The sample holds one count of this clone. This sequence joins TRBV3-1 (or the pseudogene TRBV3-2) and TRBJ2-5; possibly TRBD1 for D (5 bases). Germline V gene sequence: CDR1 LGHDT, CDR2 YNNKEL (reference sequence). V lost 0 bases, J lost 5 bases, and 16 bases lay in between. The length of the CDR3 is 16 residues. The CDR3 bases are TGTGCCAGCAGCCAAGATCCGCATAGGAAGGGGGAGACCCAGTACTTC. This gives the protein CASSQDPHRKGETQYF.

The genes are TRBV5-1 and TRBJ1-2, with D maybe TRBD1 (5 bases). Trimming cost V 4 bases and J 5 bases, with 12 bases left between them. Germline assignment: CDR1 SGHRS and CDR2 YFSETQ. The CDR3 totals 13 residues. CDR3: CASSTTEGYGYTF. DNA for the CDR3: TGCGCCAGCAGCACGACAGAGGGATATGGCTACACCTTC.

The V gene is TRBV7-9, the J gene TRBJ1-3; D is possibly TRBD1 (5 bases). The CDR3 is 15 amino acids. The V end lost 4 bases, the J end lost 4 bases, and 14 bases lay between the germline ends. Germline V CDR1 and CDR2: SEHNR, FQNEAQ (reference sequence). The CDR3 is CASSWQGTGGNTIYF. The CDR3 DNA is TGTGCCAGCAGCTGGCAGGGCACCGGCGGAAACACCATATATTTT.

This rearrangement joins TRBV7-9 to TRBJ1-5; D gene ambiguous. The length of the CDR3 is 13 residues. The V gene lost 5 bases and the J gene lost 2 bases, with 7 bases spanning the gap. Germline CDR1 is SEHNR and CDR2 is FQNEAQ (reference sequence). CDR3 in DNA: TGTGCCAGCAGCCCGGCGGGCAATCAGCCCCAGCATTTT. Translated: CASSPAGNQPQHF.

The chain carries TRBV4-3 and TRBJ1-6; a weak D match, TRBD1 (5 bases). Germline loops: CDR1 LGHNA, CDR2 YSLEER. V lost 4 bases and J 7 bases, leaving 14 bases between the germline ends. This CDR3 has 15 amino acids. CDR3 in DNA: TGCGCCAGCAGCCCCCTGACAGACCGAAATTCACCCCTCCACTTT. It specifies CASSPLTDRNSPLHF.

The J gene is TRBJ1-5, the V gene TRBV19, with 7 bases identical to TRBD1. CDR3 size: 15 residues. After removal of 2 bases from V and 3 bases from J, the junction contained 4 bases not matched to a gene. The V gene's germline CDR1 is LNHDA and CDR2 SQIVND (reference sequence). CDR3 in amino acids: CASSIRGQPNQPQHF. CDR3 nucleotide sequence: TGTGCCAGTAGTATAAGGGGGCAGCCCAATCAGCCCCAGCATTTT.

This chain links TRBV9 with TRBJ1-6; weak D call: TRBD1 (6 bases). CDR1 and CDR2 from the germline V gene are SGDLS and YYNGEE. Trimming removed 4 bases from V and 5 bases from J, with 13 bases in between. The CDR3 is 15 residues long. The CDR3 here is CASSPTGAHNSPLHF. CDR3 nucleotides: TGTGCCAGCAGCCCCACGGGGGCCCATAATTCACCCCTCCACTTT.

This clone has a handful of counts. The CDR3 nucleotides are TGTGCCTGGAGTGCGTCTTGGGGGGGAAATGAAAAACTGTTTTTT. It codes for CAWSASWGGNEKLFF. The chain is built from TRBV30 and TRBJ1-4, with D possibly TRBD1 on 5 matching bases. The CDR3 runs to 15 residues. V was cut by 1 base and J by 5 bases, with 14 bases left in between. The germline gives CDR1 GTSNPN, CDR2 SVGIG (reference sequence).

As for this clone: At one boundary the junction diverges from the germline segment, which might be a read error. J is TRBJ2-5 and V is TRBV18; perhaps TRBD1 as D (5 bases). The CDR3 sequence is 16 residues long. Germline V gene lookup returns CDR1 KGHSH and CDR2 LQKENI. CDR3 sequence (DNA): TGTGCCAACTCAATTAGGGGTTGCAGGTACCAAGAGACCCAGTACTTC. Its protein product is CANSIRGCRYQETQYF.

This chain joins TRBV7-6 and TRBJ2-2, with a possible D match to TRBD1 (6 bases). The CDR3 runs to 15 residues. The germline V and J ends were trimmed by 5 bases and 0 bases, with 10 bases remaining between them. Germline loops: CDR1 SGHVS, CDR2 FNYEAQ. CDR3 sequence (DNA): TGTGCCAGCAGCGCCGGACAGACGAACACCGGGGAGCTGTTTTTT. Translating it yields CASSAGQTNTGELFF.

The rearrangement links TRBV9 to TRBJ1-1; D not resolved. This CDR3 comprises 13 residues. Trimming removed 2 bases at V and 5 bases at J, with 10 bases between. From germline, CDR1 is SGDLS and CDR2 YYNGEE. CDR3 DNA: TGTGCCAGCAGCGTTAAAGATGAGACTGAAGCTTTCTTT. Translating gives CASSVKDETEAFF.

This clone was seen more than once but under ten times. The chain couples TRBV7-9 to TRBJ1-2, with 7 bases lining up with TRBD1. J lost 7 bases, V lost 4 bases, and 12 bases had no gene match. This CDR3 is built from 15 residues. CDR1 is SEHNR, CDR2 FQNEAQ, per germline (reference sequence). The DNA of the CDR3 is TGTGCCAGCAGCTACCATACAGGGGCTGAGGGTGGCTACACCTTC. Encoded protein: CASSYHTGAEGGYTF. Full variable domain (missing parts from reference TRBV7-9 and TRBJ1-2): DTGVSQNPRHKITKRGQNVTFRCDPISEHNRLYWYRQTLGQGPEFLTYFQNEAQLEKSRLLSDRFSAERPKGSFSTLEIQRTEQGDSAMYLCASSYHTGAEGGYTFGSGTRLTVV.

The V call is TRBV10-1, the J call TRBJ1-2; no reliable D call. Germline-derived CDR1 and CDR2 are WNHNN and SYGVQD (reference sequence). The CDR3 is 14 amino acids. With 6 bases removed from V and 3 bases from J, the gap between germline ends came to 14 bases. The CDR3 region is CASSARTDDYGYTF. CDR3 in DNA: TGCGCCAGCAGCGCGCGGACGGATGACTATGGCTACACCTTC.

The rearrangement uses TRBV13 and TRBJ2-3; 7 nucleotides agree with TRBD1. The V gene's germline CDR1 is PRHDT and CDR2 FYEKMQ (reference sequence). The V and J ends lost 7 bases and 5 bases, in that order; junction bases with no gene match: 6. This CDR3 has 13 amino acids. The CDR3 region has the DNA TGTGCCAGCAACAGGGGAATAAAAGATACGCAGTATTTT. Amino acid sequence: CASNRGIKDTQYF.

This chain uses TRBV13 with TRBJ1-4; no firm D call. The CDR3 totals 13 residues. Per germline, CDR1 PRHDT and CDR2 FYEKMQ (reference sequence). V lost 4 bases and J 6 bases, leaving 9 bases between the germline ends. CDR3 protein: CASSSLIDEKLFF. CDR3 coding DNA: TGTGCCAGCAGCTCGCTAATAGATGAAAAACTGTTTTTT.

The chain has TRBV18 and TRBJ1-6, with D tentatively TRBD1 (5 bases). The CDR3 has 16 residues. Germline V gene lookup returns CDR1 KGHSH and CDR2 LQKENI. Trimming stripped 6 bases from V and 8 bases from J, with 20 bases between. The CDR3 nucleotides read TGTGCCAGCTCGCTGAAAGGGACCCTTTGGGATTCACCCCTCCACTTT. Encoded protein: CASSLKGTLWDSPLHF.

This rearrangement joins TRBV29-1 to TRBJ2-1; TRBD2 aligns across 7 bases. V trimming: 7 bases; J trimming: 3 bases; junction bases outside the gene matches: 6. Germline V gene data show CDR1 as SQVTM and CDR2 as ANQGSEA. The CDR3 is made up of 13 amino acids. CDR3 DNA sequence: TGCAGCGACCTACTAGCGAGCTACAATGAGCAGTTCTTC. Translated: CSDLLASYNEQFF.

This clone was found once. This chain links TRBV18 with TRBJ1-1, with D possibly being TRBD1 (5 bases). The length of the CDR3 is 14 residues. V lost 3 bases and J 4 bases, leaving 12 bases between the germline ends. Germline loops: CDR1 KGHSH, CDR2 LQKENI. The CDR3 bases are TGTGCCAGCTCACCCACGGGGGTAGGCACTGAAGCTTTCTTT. Translation: CASSPTGVGTEAFF.

The chain combines TRBV18 with TRBJ1-5; D not certain. V was clipped by 0 bases and J by 11 bases, with 14 bases between them. CDR3 length: 14 amino acids. Looked up from germline, CDR1 is KGHSH and CDR2 is LQKENI. The CDR3 coding sequence is TGTGCCAGCTCACCACCGTCCAAACCTACGACCCAGCATTTT. Its translation is CASSPPSKPTTQHF.

The chain has TRBV6-4 and TRBJ2-1, with 9 bases lining up with TRBD2. Germline lookup yields CDR1 MRHNA and CDR2 SNTAGT. With V trimmed by 3 bases and J by 5 bases, 5 bases remained unmatched. The CDR3 runs 15 residues. The DNA for the CDR3 is TGTGCCAGCAGTGAGCGGGGGGGGACACACAATGAGCAGTTCTTC. Protein: CASSERGGTHNEQFF.

The V gene is TRBV6-4, the J gene TRBJ1-5, with a weak D call TRBD1 (6 bases). The CDR3 totals 15 residues. From germline, CDR1 is MRHNA and CDR2 SNTAGT. V lost 6 bases to trimming and J lost 1 base, with 13 bases between them. CDR3 sequence reads: CASSPRGGSNQPQHF. The CDR3 nucleotides are TGTGCCAGCAGCCCAAGGGGGGGAAGCAATCAGCCCCAGCATTTT.